This TCR beta chain was documented in a study of blood T cells in healthy people across ages. The CDR3 extends over 16 amino acids. Germline V gene data show CDR1 as SGHVS and CDR2 as FQNEAQ. V was shortened by 1 base and J by 0 bases, with 12 bases between the two germline ends. The use of a sample-barcoded 5' primer and a J-beta primer mix characterized a second PCR of about 7 to 12 cycles. A single record per CDR3 protein comes from TCRdb applying MiXCR to the 5' RACE reads. The sample carries around 1,800,000 distinct CDR3 sequences, roughly 43% recorded once. The source is a human donor in good health. Sequencing was performed on blood. J is TRBJ1-1 and V is TRBV7-8; D call uncertain. For the CDR3, the DNA is TGTGCCAGCAGCTTAGGGCAGCAACTCATGAACACTGAAGCTTTCTTT. Amino acids: CASSLGQQLMNTEAFF.